This T cell receptor beta chain came from a study of blood T cell repertoires in COVID-19. The CDR3 spans 13 residues. Looked up from germline, CDR1 is MNHNY and CDR2 is SVGAGI (reference sequence). Losses at the gene ends were 6 bases for V and 6 bases for J; bases not matched to a gene: 6. Sequencing used immunoSEQ multiplex PCR; TCRdb keeps in-frame clones, though not all of them. The sample consists of under 250,000 clones, about four fifths of them appearing once. This chain uses TRBV6-6 with TRBJ1-2, with 8 bases lining up with TRBD1. The sequenced material came from PBMCs or T cells enriched from blood (not recorded which). The TCR comes from a woman aged 40 to 49 who had been exposed to COVID-19. CDR3 sequence reads: CASRGLTGDGYTF. CDR3 coding DNA: TGTGCCAGCAGAGGGTTGACAGGGGATGGCTACACCTTC.